This TCR beta chain was recovered during a study of blood T cell repertoires in COVID-19. Study information: The samples span acute and convalescent COVID-19 from the United States, Italy and Spain. PBMCs, B-cell-depleted T cells, or T cells were the source of the cDNA or gDNA that made up the material.

Trimming stripped 0 bases from V and 0 bases from J, with 10 bases between. The germline CDR1 and CDR2 sequences are SGHKS and YYEKEE (reference sequence). The CDR3 has 17 residues. In the source study's methods: How many nucleated cells were present was estimated from reference gene primer amplification. Sequencing was performed with immunoSEQ multiplex PCR; in TCRdb, only in-frame clones are kept and a portion is missing. The V and J calls and clone size are taken from that table; D and trimming were inferred from the DNA. The table shows over 250,000 clones, with around 87% occurring only once. The sample taken for sequencing was peripheral blood. The chain links TRBV5-5 to TRBJ1-6; D gene unclear. The clonotype was recovered from a woman aged 45 to 65 with acute or convalescent COVID-19. The CDR3 DNA is TGTGCCAGCAGCTTGGTTTGGGCGAGCTCCTATAATTCACCCCTCCACTTT. It is translated as CASSLVWASSYNSPLHF.